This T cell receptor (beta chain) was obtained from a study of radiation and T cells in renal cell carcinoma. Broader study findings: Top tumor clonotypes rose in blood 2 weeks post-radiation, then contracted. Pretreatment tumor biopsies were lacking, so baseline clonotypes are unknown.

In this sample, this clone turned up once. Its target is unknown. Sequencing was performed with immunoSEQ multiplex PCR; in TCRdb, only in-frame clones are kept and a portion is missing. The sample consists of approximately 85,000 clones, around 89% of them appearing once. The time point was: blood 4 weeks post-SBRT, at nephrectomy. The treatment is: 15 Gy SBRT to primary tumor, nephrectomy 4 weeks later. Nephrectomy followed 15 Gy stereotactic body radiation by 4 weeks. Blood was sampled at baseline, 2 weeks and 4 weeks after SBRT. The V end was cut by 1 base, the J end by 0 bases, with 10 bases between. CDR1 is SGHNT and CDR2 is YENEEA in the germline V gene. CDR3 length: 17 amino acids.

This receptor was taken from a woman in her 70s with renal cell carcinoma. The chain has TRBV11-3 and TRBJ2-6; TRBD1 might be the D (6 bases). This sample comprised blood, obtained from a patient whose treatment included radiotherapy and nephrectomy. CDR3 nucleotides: TGTGCCAGCAGCTTAGGGACAGTTAGCTCTGGGGCCAACGTCCTGACTTTC. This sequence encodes CASSLGTVSSGANVLTF.